This section outlines one T cell receptor beta chain sequence together with its context. The repertoire was sequenced with immunoSEQ multiplex PCR; TCRdb's copy has only in-frame clones and lacks some. Here the sample spans around 130,000 clones, about 88% being singletons. The source of the sample is a study of control samples from healthy donors and cancer patients. V dropped 2 bases and J dropped 5 bases, with 13 bases sitting between them. The CDR3 totals 16 residues. Per germline, CDR1 SGHTA and CDR2 FQGNSA. The receptor was derived from a man aged 50 or older in good health. The chain employs TRBV7-2 and TRBJ1-6; a weak D match, TRBD1 (6 bases). Sequencing was carried out using blood. This chain's CDR3 is CASSLYRGTNNSPLHF. Written as DNA, the CDR3 is TGTGCCAGCAGCTTATATCGCGGGACAAATAATTCACCCCTCCACTTT.